This entry features one T cell receptor (beta chain) sequence. Its specificity is not known. The entry originates in a study of cytomegalovirus exposure and HLA in healthy donors. Whole-study context: Membership in the Caucasian-associated ancestry cluster was found for about four fifths of almost 400 genotyped donors. Study-wide results and limits: Using a false discovery rate of 0.05, a later analysis showed that approximately 17,000 TCR beta sequences were associated with HLA alleles.

The CDR3 has 13 residues. Germline trimming cut 6 bases from V and 10 bases from J; bases unmatched to any gene: 9. Germline lookup yields CDR1 WNHNN and CDR2 SYGVQD (reference sequence). The primer mix had 60 Vbeta and 13 Jbeta primers. Data came from immunoSEQ multiplex PCR; TCRdb stores just in-frame clones and leaves some out. The sample has about 130,000 clones, 74% seen once. Sample: PBMCs. The source of this sequence is a man aged 40-50 years in good health and CMV-seropositive. This chain uses TRBV10-1 with TRBJ2-7; 10 positions agree with TRBD1. Written as DNA, the CDR3 is TGCGCCAGCAGCCAAGCGAGGACAGGGGGTCAGTACTTC. This codes for CASSQARTGGQYF.